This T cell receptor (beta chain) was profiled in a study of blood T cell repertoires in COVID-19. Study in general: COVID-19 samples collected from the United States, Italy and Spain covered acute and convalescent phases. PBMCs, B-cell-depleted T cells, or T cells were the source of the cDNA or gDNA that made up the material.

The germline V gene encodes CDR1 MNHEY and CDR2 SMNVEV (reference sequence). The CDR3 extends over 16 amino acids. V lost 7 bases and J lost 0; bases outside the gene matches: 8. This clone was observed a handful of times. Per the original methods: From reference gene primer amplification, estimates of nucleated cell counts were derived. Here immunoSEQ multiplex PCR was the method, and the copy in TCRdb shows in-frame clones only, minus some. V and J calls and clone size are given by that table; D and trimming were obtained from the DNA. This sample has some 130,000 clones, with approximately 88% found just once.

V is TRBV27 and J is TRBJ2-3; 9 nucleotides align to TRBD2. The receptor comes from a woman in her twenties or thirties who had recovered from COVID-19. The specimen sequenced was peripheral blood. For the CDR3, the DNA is TGTGCCAGCAAACTAGGACTAGCGTTTAGCACAGATACGCAGTATTTT. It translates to CASKLGLAFSTDTQYF.